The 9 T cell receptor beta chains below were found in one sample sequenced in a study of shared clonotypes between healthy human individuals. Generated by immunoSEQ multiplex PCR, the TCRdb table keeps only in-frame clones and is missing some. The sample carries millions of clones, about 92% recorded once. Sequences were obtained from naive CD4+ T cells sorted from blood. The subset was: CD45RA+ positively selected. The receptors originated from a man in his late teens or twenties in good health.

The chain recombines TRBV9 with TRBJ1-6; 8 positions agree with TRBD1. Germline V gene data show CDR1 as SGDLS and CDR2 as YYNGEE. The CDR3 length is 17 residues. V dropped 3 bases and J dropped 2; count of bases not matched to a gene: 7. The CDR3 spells CASSASQGAAYNSPLHF. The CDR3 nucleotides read TGTGCCAGCAGCGCCTCCCAGGGGGCAGCCTATAATTCACCCCTCCACTTT.

The CDR3 protein is CASSPSKSPSYEQYF. CDR3 DNA: TGTGCCAGCTCACCAAGCAAGTCTCCATCCTACGAGCAGTACTTC. V usage is TRBV18 and J usage is TRBJ2-7; D call uncertain. The germline V gene has CDR1 KGHSH and CDR2 LQKENI. This CDR3 is 15 amino acids long. The germline V and J ends were trimmed by 2 bases and 1 base, with 12 bases remaining between them.

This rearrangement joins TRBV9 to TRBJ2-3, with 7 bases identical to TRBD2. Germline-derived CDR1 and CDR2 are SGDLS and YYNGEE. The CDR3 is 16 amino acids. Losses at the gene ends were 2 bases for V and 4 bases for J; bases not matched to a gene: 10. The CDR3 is CASSVSGIAGSDTQYF. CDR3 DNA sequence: TGTGCCAGCAGCGTCTCGGGGATAGCGGGTTCAGATACGCAGTATTTT.

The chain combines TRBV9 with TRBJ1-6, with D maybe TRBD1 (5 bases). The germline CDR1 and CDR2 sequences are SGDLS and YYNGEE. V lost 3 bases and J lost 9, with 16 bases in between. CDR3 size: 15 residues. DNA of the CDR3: TGTGCCAGCAGCGGAGCCGGGACCCTACCTTCACCCCTCCACTTT. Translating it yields CASSGAGTLPSPLHF.

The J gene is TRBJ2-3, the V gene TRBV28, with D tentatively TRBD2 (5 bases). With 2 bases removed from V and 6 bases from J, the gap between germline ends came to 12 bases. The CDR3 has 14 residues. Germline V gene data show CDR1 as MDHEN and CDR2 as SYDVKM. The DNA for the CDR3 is TGTGCCAGCAGTTTAACCCCGGGGTCGGATACGCAGTATTTT. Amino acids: CASSLTPGSDTQYF. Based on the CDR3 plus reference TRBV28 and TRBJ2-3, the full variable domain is DVKVTQSSRYLVKRTGEKVFLECVQDMDHENMFWYRQDPGLGLRLIYFSYDVKMKEKGDIPEGYSVSREKKERFSLILESASTNQTSMYLCASSLTPGSDTQYFGPGTRLTVL.

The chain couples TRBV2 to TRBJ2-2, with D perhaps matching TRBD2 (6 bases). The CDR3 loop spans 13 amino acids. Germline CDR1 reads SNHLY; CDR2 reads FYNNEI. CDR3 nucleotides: TGTGGCGGGGCACCCCGGATGGCCGGGGAGCTGTTTTTT. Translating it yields CGGAPRMAGELFF.

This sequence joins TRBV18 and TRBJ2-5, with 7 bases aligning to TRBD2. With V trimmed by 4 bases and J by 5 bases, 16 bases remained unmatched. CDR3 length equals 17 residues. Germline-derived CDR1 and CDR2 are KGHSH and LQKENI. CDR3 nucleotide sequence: TGTGCCAGCTCACAAATCGGGTCGTCGGGGGGAAGGGAGACCCAGTACTTC. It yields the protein CASSQIGSSGGRETQYF.

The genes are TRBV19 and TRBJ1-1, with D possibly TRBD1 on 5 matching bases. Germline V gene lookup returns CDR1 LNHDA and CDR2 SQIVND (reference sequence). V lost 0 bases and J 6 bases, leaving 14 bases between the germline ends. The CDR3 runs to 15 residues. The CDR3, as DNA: TGTGCCAGTAGTATAGAGGGACTGGGCACCTCTGAAGCTTTCTTT. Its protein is CASSIEGLGTSEAFF.

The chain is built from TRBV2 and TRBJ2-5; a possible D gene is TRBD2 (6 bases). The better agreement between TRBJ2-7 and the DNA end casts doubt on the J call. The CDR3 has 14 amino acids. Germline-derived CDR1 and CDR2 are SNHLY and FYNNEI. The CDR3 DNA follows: TGTGCCAGCACCCTCCTAGCGTCCACCTACGAGCAGTACTTC. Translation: CASTLLASTYEQYF.